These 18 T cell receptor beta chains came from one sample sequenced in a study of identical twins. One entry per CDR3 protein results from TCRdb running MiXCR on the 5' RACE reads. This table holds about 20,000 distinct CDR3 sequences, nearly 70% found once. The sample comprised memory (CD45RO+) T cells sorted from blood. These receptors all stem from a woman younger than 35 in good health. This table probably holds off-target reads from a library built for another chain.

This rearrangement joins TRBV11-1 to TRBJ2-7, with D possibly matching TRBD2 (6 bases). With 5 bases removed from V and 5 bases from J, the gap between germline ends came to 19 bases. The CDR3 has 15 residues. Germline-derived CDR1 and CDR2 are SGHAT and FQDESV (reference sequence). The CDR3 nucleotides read TGTGCCAGCAGCCCCGGACCCGGGACTCGGAACGAGCAGTACTTC. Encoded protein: CASSPGPGTRNEQYF.

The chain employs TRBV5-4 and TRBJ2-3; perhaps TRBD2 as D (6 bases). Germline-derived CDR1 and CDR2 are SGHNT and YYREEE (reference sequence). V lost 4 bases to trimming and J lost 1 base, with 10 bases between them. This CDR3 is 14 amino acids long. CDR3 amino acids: CASSTEGRTDTQYF. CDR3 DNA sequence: TGTGCCAGCAGCACGGAGGGCCGCACAGATACGCAGTATTTT.

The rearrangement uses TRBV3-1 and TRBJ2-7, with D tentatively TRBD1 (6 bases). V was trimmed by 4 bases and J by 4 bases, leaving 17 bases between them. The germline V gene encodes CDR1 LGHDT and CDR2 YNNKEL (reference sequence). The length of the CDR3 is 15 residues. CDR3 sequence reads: CASSPSTGNGYEQYF. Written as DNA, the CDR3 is TGTGCCAGCAGCCCCTCTACAGGGAACGGATACGAGCAGTACTTC.

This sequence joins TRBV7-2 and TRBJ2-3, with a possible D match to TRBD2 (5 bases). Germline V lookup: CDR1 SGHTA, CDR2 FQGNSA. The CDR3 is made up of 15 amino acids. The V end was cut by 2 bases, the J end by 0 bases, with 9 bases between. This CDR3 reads CASSLSGDSTDTQYF. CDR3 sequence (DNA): TGTGCCAGCAGCTTAAGCGGTGATAGCACAGATACGCAGTATTTT.

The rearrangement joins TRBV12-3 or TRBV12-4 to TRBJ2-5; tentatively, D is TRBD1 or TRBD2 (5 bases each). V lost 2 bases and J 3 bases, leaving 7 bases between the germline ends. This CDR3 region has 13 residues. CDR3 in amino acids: CASSLWGKETQYF. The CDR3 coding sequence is TGTGCCAGCAGTTTATGGGGGAAAGAGACCCAGTACTTC.

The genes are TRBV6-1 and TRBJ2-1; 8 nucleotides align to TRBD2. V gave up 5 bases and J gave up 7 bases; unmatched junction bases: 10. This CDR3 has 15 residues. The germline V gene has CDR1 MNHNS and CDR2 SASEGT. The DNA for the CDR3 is TGTGCCAGCAGTCCCCGCCAGCGGGGGCTTAATGAGCAGTTCTTC. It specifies CASSPRQRGLNEQFF.

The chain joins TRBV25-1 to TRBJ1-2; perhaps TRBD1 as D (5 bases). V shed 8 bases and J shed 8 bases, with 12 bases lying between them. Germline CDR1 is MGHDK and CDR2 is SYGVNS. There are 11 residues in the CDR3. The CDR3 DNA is TGTGCCAGCTCCCTGGGGGAGGGCTACACCTTC. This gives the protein CASSLGEGYTF.

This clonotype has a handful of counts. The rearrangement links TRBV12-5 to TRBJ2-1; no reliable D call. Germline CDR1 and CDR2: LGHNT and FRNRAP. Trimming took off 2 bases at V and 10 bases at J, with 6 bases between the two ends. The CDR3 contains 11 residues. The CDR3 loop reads CASGLWLEQFF. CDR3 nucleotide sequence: TGTGCTAGTGGTTTGTGGCTGGAGCAGTTCTTC.

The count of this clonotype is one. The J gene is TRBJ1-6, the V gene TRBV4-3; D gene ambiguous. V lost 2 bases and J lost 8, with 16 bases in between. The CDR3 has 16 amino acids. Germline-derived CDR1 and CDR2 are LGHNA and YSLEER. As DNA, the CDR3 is TGCGCCAGCAGCCAAACGCCGGCGGGCAACGATTCACCCCTCCACTTT. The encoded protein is CASSQTPAGNDSPLHF.

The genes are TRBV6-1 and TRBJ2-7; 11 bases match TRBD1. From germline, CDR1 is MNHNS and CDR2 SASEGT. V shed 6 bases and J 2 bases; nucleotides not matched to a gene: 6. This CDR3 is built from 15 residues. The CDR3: CASSVGTGGTYEQYF. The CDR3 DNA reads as TGTGCCAGCAGCGTCGGGACAGGGGGTACCTACGAGCAGTACTTC.

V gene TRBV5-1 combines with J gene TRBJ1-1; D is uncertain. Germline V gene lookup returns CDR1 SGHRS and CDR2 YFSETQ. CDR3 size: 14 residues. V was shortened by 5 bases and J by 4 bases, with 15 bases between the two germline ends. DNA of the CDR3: TGCGCCAGCAGTCCTACTACAGCGGGCACTGAAGCTTTCTTT. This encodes CASSPTTAGTEAFF. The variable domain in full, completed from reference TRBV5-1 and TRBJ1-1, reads KAGVTQTPRYLIKTRGQQVTLSCSPISGHRSVSWYQQTPGQGLQFLFEYFSETQRNKGNFPGRFSGRQFSNSRSEMNVSTLELGDSALYLCASSPTTAGTEAFFGQGTRLTVV.

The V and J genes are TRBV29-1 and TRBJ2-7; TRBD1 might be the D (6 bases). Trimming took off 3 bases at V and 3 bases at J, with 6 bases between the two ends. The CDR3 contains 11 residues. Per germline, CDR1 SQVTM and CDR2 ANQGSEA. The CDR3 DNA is TGCAGCGTTGACAGGGGCTACGAGCAGTACTTC. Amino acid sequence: CSVDRGYEQYF.

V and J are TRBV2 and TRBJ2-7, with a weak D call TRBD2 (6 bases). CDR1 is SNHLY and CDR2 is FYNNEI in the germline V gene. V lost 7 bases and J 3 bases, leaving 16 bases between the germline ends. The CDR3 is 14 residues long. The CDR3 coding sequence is TGTGCCAGCAACACACAGACTAGACACTACGAGCAGTACTTC. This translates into CASNTQTRHYEQYF.

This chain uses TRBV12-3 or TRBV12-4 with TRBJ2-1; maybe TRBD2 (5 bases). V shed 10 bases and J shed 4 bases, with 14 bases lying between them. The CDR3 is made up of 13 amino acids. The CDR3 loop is CAISRVPYNEQFF. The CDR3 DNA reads TGTGCCATCTCGAGGGTCCCATACAATGAGCAGTTCTTC.

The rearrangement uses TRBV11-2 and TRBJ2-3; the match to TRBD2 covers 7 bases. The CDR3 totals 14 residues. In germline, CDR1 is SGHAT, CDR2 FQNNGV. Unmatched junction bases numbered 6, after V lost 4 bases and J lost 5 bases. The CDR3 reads CASSSLAFQDTQYF. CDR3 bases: TGTGCCAGCAGCTCACTAGCGTTCCAAGATACGCAGTATTTT.

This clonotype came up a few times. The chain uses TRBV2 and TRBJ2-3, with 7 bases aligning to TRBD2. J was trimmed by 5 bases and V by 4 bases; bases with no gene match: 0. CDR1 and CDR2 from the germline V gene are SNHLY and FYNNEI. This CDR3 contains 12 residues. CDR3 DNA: TGTGCCAGCAGTGTAGCGGGAGATACGCAGTATTTT. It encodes CASSVAGDTQYF.

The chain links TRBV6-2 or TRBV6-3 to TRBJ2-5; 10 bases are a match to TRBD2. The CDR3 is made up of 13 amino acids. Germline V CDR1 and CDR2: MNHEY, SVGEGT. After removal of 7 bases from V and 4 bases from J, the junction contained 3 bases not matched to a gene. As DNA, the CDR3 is TGTGCCAGCATGGCTAGCGGGAGAGAGACCCAGTACTTC. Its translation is CASMASGRETQYF.

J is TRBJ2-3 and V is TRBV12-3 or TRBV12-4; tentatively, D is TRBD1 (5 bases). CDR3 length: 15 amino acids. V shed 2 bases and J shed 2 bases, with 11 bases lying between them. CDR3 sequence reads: CASSLQDTTTDTQYF. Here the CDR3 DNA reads TGTGCCAGCAGTTTACAGGACACCACCACAGATACGCAGTATTTT.